This T cell receptor beta chain was documented in a study of identical twins (dated by TCRdb to about 2016). Describing the broader study: The study deep-sequenced TCR alpha and beta repertoires from monozygotic twins, unrelated adults of various ages and cord blood to test whether fetal clonotypes persist. To rule out contamination, replicate twin experiments were performed at different times with different library preparation protocols. Beyond this particular receptor, the publication reports: Invariant T cells such as MAIT and iNKT could partly confound zero-insertion analyses, though diverse VJ usage argued against this for most clonotypes. Excess twin sharing in beta out-of-frame sequences was weaker because fewer shared sequences lowered the signal-to-noise ratio. Out-of-frame TCR alpha sequences shared between twins showed an excess of low generation-probability sequences compared with coincidental sharing between unrelated individuals. Conclusions relied on cross-sectional statistical analysis, since the same donors could not be followed over many years. Fewer insertions were carried by abundant cord blood beta clonotypes, a similar but weaker trend appeared in young adult naive repertoires, and no such trend appeared in memory repertoires. In monozygotic twins, recombination models systematically underestimated out-of-frame TCR alpha sharing, but the models matched the sharing seen between unrelated individuals.

Every donor was a healthy Caucasian. Three unrelated non-twin adults were also sequenced: a male aged 18 to 30, a male aged 50 to 60 and a female aged 50 to 60. Miltenyi CD45RO+ enrichment and human naive T-cell isolation kits were used to isolate memory (CD45RO+) and naive T cells from PBMC. From the germline V gene, CDR1 is SGHRS and CDR2 is YFSETQ. V loses 0 bases at its end and J loses 6 bases; junction bases beyond the gene matches: 2. Reading from cysteine to phenylalanine, the CDR3 counts 15 amino acids. The read is trimmed to its CDR3 DNA, 45 bases read in frame from base 1. Libraries were constructed by 5' RACE. Sequenced on an Illumina HiSeq 2000. Template switching introduced a universal primer binding site; the final cDNA contained a unique molecular identifier, enabling accurate counting of TCR cDNA molecules. Specific primers in the conserved constant-segment region were used to synthesize first-strand cDNA for the TCR alpha and beta chains. To control for contamination, every cDNA library carried two barcodes: a SMART-Mk sample barcode plus Illumina barcodes. TruSeq adapter sequences and Illumina sample barcodes were added in two successive PCR steps. The Illumina HiSeq platform was used with custom primers to sequence TCR alpha and beta cDNA libraries. As for how the authors treated the data: Unique molecular identifiers were extracted from raw reads with MiGEC, and CDR3 positions were determined with MiXCR. Recombination models were inferred per individual with the repgenHMM and IGoR tools using an EM algorithm. The analysis of shared clonotypes was done with the tcR package in R, with sharing normalized by the product of cloneset sizes. Out-of-frame nonproductive sequences were analyzed to study raw recombination free of thymic and clonal selection effects. Using fastp at Q25 and MiXCR, TCRdb reprocessed the public reads and kept productive beta chains. Each CDR3 protein appears once, grouped with its most common genes and DNA. TCRdb's processing, not the authors' own work, is the source of the V and J calls. Across this sample there are approximately 670,000 distinct CDR3 sequences, with 6.1% seen only once. In total, the top ten clones hold 1.5% to 2% of the sample.

There are a few counts of this clonotype. The specificity of this receptor is unknown. No base quality values were provided; no much bigger clone lies one nucleotide off. The sequence links TRBV5-1 to TRBJ2-3; 12 bases in the middle match TRBD2. This TCR derives from a man between 18 and 29 years old in good health. Sample: naive T cells sorted from blood. The sample's cell subset or site, from its label and the paper: cells isolated with a human naive T-cell isolation kit. The encoded CDR3 is CASSLATSGSDTQYF. The nucleotide sequence reads as follows: TGCGCCAGCAGCTTGGCGACTAGCGGGAGCGATACGCAGTATTTT.